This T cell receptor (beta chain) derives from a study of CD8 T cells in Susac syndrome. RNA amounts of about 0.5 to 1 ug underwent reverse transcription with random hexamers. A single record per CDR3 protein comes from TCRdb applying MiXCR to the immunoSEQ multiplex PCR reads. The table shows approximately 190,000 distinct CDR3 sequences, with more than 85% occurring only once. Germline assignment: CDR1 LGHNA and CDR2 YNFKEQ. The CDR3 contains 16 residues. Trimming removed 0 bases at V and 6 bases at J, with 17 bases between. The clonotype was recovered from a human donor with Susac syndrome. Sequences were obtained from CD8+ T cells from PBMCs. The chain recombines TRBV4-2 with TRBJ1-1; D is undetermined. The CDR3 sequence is CASSQDWMAAAAEAFF. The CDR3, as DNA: TGTGCCAGCAGCCAAGATTGGATGGCCGCAGCGGCTGAAGCTTTCTTT.